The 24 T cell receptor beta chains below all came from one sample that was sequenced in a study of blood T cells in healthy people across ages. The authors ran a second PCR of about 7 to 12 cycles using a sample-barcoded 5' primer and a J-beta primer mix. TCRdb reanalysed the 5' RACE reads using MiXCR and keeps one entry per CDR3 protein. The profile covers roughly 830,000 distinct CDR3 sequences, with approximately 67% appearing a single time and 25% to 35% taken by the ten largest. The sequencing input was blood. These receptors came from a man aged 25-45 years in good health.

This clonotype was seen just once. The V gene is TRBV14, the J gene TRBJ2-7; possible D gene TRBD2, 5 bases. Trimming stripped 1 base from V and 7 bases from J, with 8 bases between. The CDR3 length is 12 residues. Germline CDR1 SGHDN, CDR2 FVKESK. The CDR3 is CASSQVIAEQYF. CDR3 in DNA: TGTGCCAGCAGCCAAGTTATAGCGGAGCAGTACTTC.

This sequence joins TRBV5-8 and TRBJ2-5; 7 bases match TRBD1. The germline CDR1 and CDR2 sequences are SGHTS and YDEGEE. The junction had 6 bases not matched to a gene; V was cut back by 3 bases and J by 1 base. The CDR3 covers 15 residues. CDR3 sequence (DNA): TGTGCCAGCAGCTCTTTACAGGGGTCCCAAGAGACCCAGTACTTC. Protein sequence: CASSSLQGSQETQYF.

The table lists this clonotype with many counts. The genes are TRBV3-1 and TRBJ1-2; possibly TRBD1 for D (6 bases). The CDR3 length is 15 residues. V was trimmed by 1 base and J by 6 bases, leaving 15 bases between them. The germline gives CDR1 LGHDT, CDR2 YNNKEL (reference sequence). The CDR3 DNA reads TGTGCCAGCAGCCAAGCCCCGCAGGGGAGACATGGCTACACCTTC. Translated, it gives CASSQAPQGRHGYTF.

The CDR3 protein is CASSNGQGKLHEQYF. CDR3 bases: TGTGCCAGCAGCAACGGACAGGGGAAGTTGCACGAGCAGTACTTC. J is TRBJ2-7 and V is TRBV7-9, with TRBD1 matching 9 bases. CDR1 and CDR2 from the germline V gene are SEHNR and FQNEAQ (reference sequence). CDR3 length: 15 residues. The V and J ends lost 5 bases and 5 bases, in that order; junction bases with no gene match: 10.

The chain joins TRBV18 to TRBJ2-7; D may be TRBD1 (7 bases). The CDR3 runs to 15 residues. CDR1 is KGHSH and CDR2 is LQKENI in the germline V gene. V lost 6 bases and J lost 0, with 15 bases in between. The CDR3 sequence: CASSRGTANSYEQYF. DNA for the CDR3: TGTGCCAGCTCTCGGGGGACAGCGAACTCCTACGAGCAGTACTTC.

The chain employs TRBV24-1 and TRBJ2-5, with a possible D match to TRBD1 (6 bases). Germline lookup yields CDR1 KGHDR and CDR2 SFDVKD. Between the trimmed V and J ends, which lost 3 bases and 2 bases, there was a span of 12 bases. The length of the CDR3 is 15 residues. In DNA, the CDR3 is TGTGCCACCAGTGATGCCGGACAGCAACAAGAGACCCAGTACTTC. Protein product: CATSDAGQQQETQYF.

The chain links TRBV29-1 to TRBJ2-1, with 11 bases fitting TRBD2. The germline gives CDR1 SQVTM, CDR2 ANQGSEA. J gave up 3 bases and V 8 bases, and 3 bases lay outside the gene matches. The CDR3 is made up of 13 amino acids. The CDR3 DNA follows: TGCAGCACCCTAGCGGGGGGCTACAATGAGCAGTTCTTC. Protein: CSTLAGGYNEQFF.

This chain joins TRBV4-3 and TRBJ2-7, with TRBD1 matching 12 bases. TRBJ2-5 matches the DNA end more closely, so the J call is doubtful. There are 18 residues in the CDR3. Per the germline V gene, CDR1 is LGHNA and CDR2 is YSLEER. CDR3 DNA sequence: TGCGCCAGCAGCCATAACCCCGGGACAGGGGGCGAATGGGAGACCCAGTACTTC. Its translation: CASSHNPGTGGEWETQYF.

The CDR3 DNA reads TGTGCCAGCAGCCAAGATTACCTAGCCGAGCAAGAGACCCAGTACTTC. Its protein product is CASSQDYLAEQETQYF. The gene calls are TRBV3-1 and TRBJ2-5; D might be TRBD2 (5 bases). CDR3 length equals 16 residues. Germline V gene sequence: CDR1 LGHDT, CDR2 YNNKEL (reference sequence). The V and J ends lost 0 bases and 2 bases respectively, with 13 bases between them.

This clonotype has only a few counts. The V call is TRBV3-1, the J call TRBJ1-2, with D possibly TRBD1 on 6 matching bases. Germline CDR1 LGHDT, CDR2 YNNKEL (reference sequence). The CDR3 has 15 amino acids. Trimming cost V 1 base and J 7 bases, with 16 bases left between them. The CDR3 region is CASSQGQDHRAGYTF. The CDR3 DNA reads TGTGCCAGCAGCCAAGGACAGGATCATCGAGCTGGCTACACCTTC. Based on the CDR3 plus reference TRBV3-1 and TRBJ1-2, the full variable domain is DTAVSQTPKYLVTQMGNDKSIKCEQNLGHDTMYWYKQDSKKFLKIMFSYNNKELIINETVPNRFSPKSPDKAHLNLHINSLELGDSAVYFCASSQGQDHRAGYTFGSGTRLTVV.

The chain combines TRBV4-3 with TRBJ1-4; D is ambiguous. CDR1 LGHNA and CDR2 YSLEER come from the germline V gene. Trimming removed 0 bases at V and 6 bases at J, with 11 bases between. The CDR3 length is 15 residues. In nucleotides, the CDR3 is TGCGCCAGCAGCCAAGAGGGCCGGTCCTATGAAAAACTGTTTTTT. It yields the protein CASSQEGRSYEKLFF.

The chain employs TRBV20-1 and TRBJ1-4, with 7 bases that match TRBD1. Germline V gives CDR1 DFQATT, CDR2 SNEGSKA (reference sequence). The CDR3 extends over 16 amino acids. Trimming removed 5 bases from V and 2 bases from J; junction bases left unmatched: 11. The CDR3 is CSALRGQGVTNEKLFF. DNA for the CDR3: TGCAGTGCTCTTCGGGGTCAGGGGGTGACTAATGAAAAACTGTTTTTT.

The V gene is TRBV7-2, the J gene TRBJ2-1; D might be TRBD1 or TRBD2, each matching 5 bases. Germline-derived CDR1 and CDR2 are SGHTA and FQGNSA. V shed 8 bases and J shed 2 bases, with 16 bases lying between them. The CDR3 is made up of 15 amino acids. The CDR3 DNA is TGTGCCAGCCGAACCGCCGGGACCACCTACAATGAGCAGTTCTTC. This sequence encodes CASRTAGTTYNEQFF. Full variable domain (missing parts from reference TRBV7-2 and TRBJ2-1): GAGVSQSPSNKVTEKGKDVELRCDPISGHTALYWYRQSLGQGLEFLIYFQGNSAPDKSGLPSDRFSAERTGGSVSTLTIQRTQQEDSAVYLCASRTAGTTYNEQFFGPGTRLTVL.

The CDR3 DNA reads as TGTGCCAGCAGCTTAGTGATGCAGGGCTCCACCGAAGCTTTCTTT. This encodes CASSLVMQGSTEAFF. The chain carries TRBV7-8 and TRBJ1-1; D is possibly TRBD1 (5 bases). The CDR3 contains 15 residues. V was clipped by 1 base and J by 8 bases, with 17 bases between them. The germline CDR1 and CDR2 sequences are SGHVS and FQNEAQ. The full variable domain, completed using reference TRBV7-8 and TRBJ1-1, is GAGVSQSPRYKVAKRGQDVALRCDPISGHVSLFWYQQALGQGPEFLTYFQNEAQLDKSGLPSDRFFAERPEGSVSTLKIQRTQQEDSAVYLCASSLVMQGSTEAFFGQGTRLTVV.

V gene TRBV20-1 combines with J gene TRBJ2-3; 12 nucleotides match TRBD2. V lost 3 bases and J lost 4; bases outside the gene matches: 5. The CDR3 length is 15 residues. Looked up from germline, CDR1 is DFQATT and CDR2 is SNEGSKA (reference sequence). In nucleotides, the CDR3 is TGCAGTGCTAGTCGGACTAGCGGGGCTGCAGATACGCAGTATTTT. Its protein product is CSASRTSGAADTQYF.

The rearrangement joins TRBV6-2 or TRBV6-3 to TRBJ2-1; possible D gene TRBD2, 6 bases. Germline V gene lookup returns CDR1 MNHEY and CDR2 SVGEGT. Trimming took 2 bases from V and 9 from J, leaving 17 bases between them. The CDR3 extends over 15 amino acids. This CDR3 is CASSYGFGNSGEQFF. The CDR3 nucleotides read TGTGCCAGCAGTTACGGATTTGGGAATAGCGGTGAGCAGTTCTTC.

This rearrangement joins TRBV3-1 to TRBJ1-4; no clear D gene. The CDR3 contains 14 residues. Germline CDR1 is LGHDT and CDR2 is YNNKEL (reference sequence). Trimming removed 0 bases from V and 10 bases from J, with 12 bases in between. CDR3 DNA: TGTGCCAGCAGCCAAGAGGCAGGTCGGGGAAAACTGTTTTTT. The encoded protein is CASSQEAGRGKLFF.

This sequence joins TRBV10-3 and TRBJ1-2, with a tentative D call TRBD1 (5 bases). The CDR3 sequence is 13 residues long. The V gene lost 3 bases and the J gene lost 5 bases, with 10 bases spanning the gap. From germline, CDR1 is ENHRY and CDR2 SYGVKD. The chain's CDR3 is CAISEPGKYGYTF. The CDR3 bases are TGTGCCATCAGTGAACCAGGGAAATATGGCTACACCTTC.

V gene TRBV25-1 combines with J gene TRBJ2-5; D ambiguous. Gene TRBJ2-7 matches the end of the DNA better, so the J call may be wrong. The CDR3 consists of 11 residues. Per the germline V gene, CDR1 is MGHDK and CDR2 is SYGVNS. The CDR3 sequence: CASRSAHEQYF. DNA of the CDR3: TGTGCCAGCCGTTCTGCCCACGAGCAGTACTTC.

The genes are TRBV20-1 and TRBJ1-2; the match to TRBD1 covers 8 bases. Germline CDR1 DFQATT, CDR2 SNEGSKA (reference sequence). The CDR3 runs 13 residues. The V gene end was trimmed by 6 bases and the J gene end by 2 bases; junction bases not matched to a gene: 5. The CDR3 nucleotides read TGCAGTGCGAGACAGGGGTTAAACTATGGCTACACCTTC. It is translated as CSARQGLNYGYTF.

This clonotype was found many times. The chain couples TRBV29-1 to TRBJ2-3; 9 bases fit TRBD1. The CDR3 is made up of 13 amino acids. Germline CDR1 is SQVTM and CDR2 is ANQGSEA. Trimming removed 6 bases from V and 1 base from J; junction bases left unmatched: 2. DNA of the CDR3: TGCAGCGTCGACAGGGGGGGCACAGATACGCAGTATTTT. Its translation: CSVDRGGTDTQYF.

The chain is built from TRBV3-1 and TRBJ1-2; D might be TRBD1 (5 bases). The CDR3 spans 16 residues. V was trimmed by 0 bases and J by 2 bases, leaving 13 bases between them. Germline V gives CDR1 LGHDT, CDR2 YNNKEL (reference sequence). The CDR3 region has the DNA TGTGCCAGCAGCCAAGATTTGAGGGGCGCCAACTATGGCTACACCTTC. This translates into CASSQDLRGANYGYTF.

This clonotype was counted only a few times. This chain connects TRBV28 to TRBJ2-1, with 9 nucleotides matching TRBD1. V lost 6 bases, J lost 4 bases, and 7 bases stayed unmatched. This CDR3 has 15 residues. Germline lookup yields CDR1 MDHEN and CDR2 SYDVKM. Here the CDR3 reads CASSHGQGTYNEQFF. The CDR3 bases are TGTGCCAGCAGCCACGGACAGGGGACATACAATGAGCAGTTCTTC.

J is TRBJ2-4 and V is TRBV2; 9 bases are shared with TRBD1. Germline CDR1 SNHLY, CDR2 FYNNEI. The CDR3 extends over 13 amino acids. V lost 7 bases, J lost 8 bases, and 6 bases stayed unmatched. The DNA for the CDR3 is TGTGCCAGCACCTGGGACAGGGTGGACATTCAGTACTTC. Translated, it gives CASTWDRVDIQYF.